These 19 T cell receptor beta chains were sequenced from one sample in a study of cytomegalovirus exposure and HLA in healthy donors. PCR amplification relied on 60 Vbeta primers (plus 13 Jbeta primers). The data were produced by immunoSEQ multiplex PCR, yet TCRdb's version contains in-frame clones alone and is incomplete. The table records some 200,000 clones, approximately 88% of them present only once. Sequencing was done on a sample of PBMCs. These receptors were collected from a boy aged 2 to 9 in good health and CMV-seronegative.

V and J are TRBV30 and TRBJ2-7; TRBD1 matches at 8 bases. Germline V gives CDR1 GTSNPN, CDR2 SVGIG (reference sequence). CDR3 length: 13 amino acids. The V and J ends lost 5 bases and 7 bases, in that order; junction bases with no gene match: 10. CDR3 sequence (DNA): TGTGCCTGGGGCTGGACAGGGATTGGAGAGCAGTACTTC. This codes for CAWGWTGIGEQYF.

On this clone itself: One end of the junction varies from germline; a read error may be responsible. V usage is TRBV7-9 and J usage is TRBJ2-2, with TRBD2 as a possible D gene (6 bases). This CDR3 spans 16 amino acids. Germline-derived CDR1 and CDR2 are SEHNR and FQNEAQ (reference sequence). The CDR3 protein is CSSSLTWRANTGELFF. The DNA for the CDR3 is TGTTCCAGCAGCTTAACCTGGAGGGCGAACACCGGGGAGCTGTTTTTT.

Concerning this clone itself: The junction differs from germline at one of its ends, possibly a read error. Different DNA sequences within this sample yield the same CDR3. V usage is TRBV30 and J usage is TRBJ1-6; weak D call: TRBD1 (6 bases). Germline values: CDR1 GTSNPN, CDR2 SVGIG (reference sequence). CDR3 length: 15 amino acids. The CDR3, as DNA: TGTGCCTGGAGTCACCCGCAGGGGCCTAATTCGCCCCTCCACTTT. This codes for CAWSHPQGPNSPLHF.

The chain links TRBV14 to TRBJ2-7, with D perhaps matching TRBD1 (6 bases). Trimming cost V 3 bases and J 5 bases, with 17 bases left between them. The germline CDR1 and CDR2 sequences are SGHDN and FVKESK. This CDR3 is built from 15 residues. The CDR3 sequence: CASSQRATGRNEQYF. As DNA, the CDR3 is TGTGCCAGCAGCCAGCGGGCGACAGGTCGAAACGAGCAGTACTTC.

V and J are TRBV27 and TRBJ1-5; 9 bases line up with TRBD1. V lost 5 bases to trimming and J lost 6 bases; unmatched junction nucleotides: 14. The CDR3 is 17 residues long. The germline V gene has CDR1 MNHEY and CDR2 SMNVEV (reference sequence). The CDR3 DNA reads as TGTGCCAGCAGTCCTTTCTGGGACAGGGAAGGGAGTCAGCCCCAGCATTTT. Residues: CASSPFWDREGSQPQHF.

In DNA, the CDR3 is TGTGCCAGCAGATCGACAGGGAGCAATCAGCCCCAGCATTTT. Translation: CASRSTGSNQPQHF. The genes are TRBV6-1 and TRBJ1-5; 7 nucleotides align to TRBD1. Germline V lookup: CDR1 MNHNS, CDR2 SASEGT. The CDR3 totals 14 residues. Trimming at V came to 6 bases and at J to 1 base, leaving 3 bases not matched to a gene.

J is TRBJ2-5 and V is TRBV7-9; D is perhaps TRBD2 (6 bases). CDR3 length: 14 residues. The germline gives CDR1 SEHNR, CDR2 FQNEAQ (reference sequence). The V gene lost 3 bases and the J gene lost 2 bases, with 10 bases spanning the gap. In nucleotides, the CDR3 is TGTGCCAGCAGCTTCCGGGACTGGCAAGAGACCCAGTACTTC. Its protein product is CASSFRDWQETQYF. The full variable domain, in which reference TRBV7-9 and TRBJ2-5 provide the parts outside the CDR3, is DTGVSQNPRHKITKRGQNVTFRCDPISEHNRLYWYRQTLGQGPEFLTYFQNEAQLEKSRLLSDRFSAERPKGSFSTLEIQRTEQGDSAMYLCASSFRDWQETQYFGPGTRLLVL.

The chain couples TRBV19 to TRBJ2-7; 7 bases align to TRBD1. Germline CDR1 LNHDA, CDR2 SQIVND (reference sequence). Unmatched junction bases numbered 12, after V lost 7 bases and J lost 6 bases. This CDR3 region has 14 residues. CDR3: CASTPLRGRFEQYF. The DNA of the CDR3 is TGTGCCAGTACCCCCTTGAGGGGGCGCTTCGAGCAGTACTTC.

The chain joins TRBV28 to TRBJ1-2; 7 bases line up with TRBD1. Germline values: CDR1 MDHEN, CDR2 SYDVKM. Germline trimming cut 5 bases from V and 2 bases from J; bases unmatched to any gene: 11. The CDR3 covers 16 residues. CDR3 protein: CASSKPRAGGNYGYTF. CDR3 DNA sequence: TGTGCCAGCAGTAAACCCCGGGCAGGGGGGAACTATGGCTACACCTTC.

The chain uses TRBV27 and TRBJ1-2, with a possible D match to TRBD1 (5 bases). The length of the CDR3 is 12 residues. Trimming took off 4 bases at V and 10 bases at J, with 13 bases between the two ends. Germline V gene sequence: CDR1 MNHEY, CDR2 SMNVEV (reference sequence). The CDR3 reads CASSSGLWDYTF. Here the CDR3 DNA reads TGTGCCAGCAGTTCGGGACTCTGGGACTACACCTTC.

The chain employs TRBV12-5 and TRBJ1-5; no clear D. Germline V gene lookup returns CDR1 LGHNT and CDR2 FRNRAP. There are 12 residues in the CDR3. Trimming took 6 bases from V and 0 from J, leaving 3 bases between them. The CDR3 sequence is CASGNSNQPQHF. The CDR3 DNA sequence: TGTGCTAGTGGCAATAGCAATCAGCCCCAGCATTTT.

This rearrangement joins TRBV29-1 to TRBJ2-3, with 9 bases fitting TRBD1. The J segment lost 5 bases and the V segment lost 6 bases, leaving 6 bases of the junction unmatched. Germline CDR1 reads SQVTM; CDR2 reads ANQGSEA. The CDR3 has 13 residues. CDR3 region: CSVRTGERDTQYF. The CDR3 region has the DNA TGCAGCGTCAGGACAGGGGAGCGAGATACGCAGTATTTT.

The chain has TRBV7-9 and TRBJ2-2; 10 bases fit TRBD2. V lost 4 bases, J lost 6 bases, and 11 bases stayed unmatched. This CDR3 contains 17 residues. Germline CDR1 reads SEHNR; CDR2 reads FQNEAQ (reference sequence). CDR3 amino acids: CASSSFLSGGAAGELFF. The CDR3 DNA reads as TGTGCCAGCAGCTCGTTTCTCAGCGGGGGGGCTGCCGGGGAGCTGTTTTTT.

This rearrangement joins TRBV4-1 to TRBJ2-6; 11 bases map to TRBD1. Germline trimming cut 4 bases from V and 3 bases from J; bases unmatched to any gene: 5. CDR3 length: 17 amino acids. Germline loops: CDR1 MGHRA, CDR2 YSYEKL. Here the CDR3 reads CASSREGQGDGANVLTF. The CDR3 DNA sequence: TGCGCCAGCAGCCGAGAGGGACAGGGGGATGGGGCCAACGTCCTGACTTTC.

The chain couples TRBV5-6 to TRBJ2-1; perhaps TRBD1 as D (5 bases). The CDR3 loop spans 16 amino acids. Germline V lookup: CDR1 SGHDT, CDR2 YYEEEE. Trimming shortened V by 7 bases and J by 4 bases, and 21 bases separated the two germline ends. CDR3 region: CASARPTVLGYNEQFF. The CDR3 bases are TGTGCCAGCGCCCGACCGACAGTGTTAGGGTACAATGAGCAGTTCTTC.

The rearrangement links TRBV9 to TRBJ1-1; 7 bases map to TRBD1. Germline CDR1 reads SGDLS; CDR2 reads YYNGEE. V shed 4 bases and J 5 bases; nucleotides not matched to a gene: 8. CDR3 length equals 14 residues. The CDR3 loop reads CASSPSRGVTEAFF. CDR3 nucleotide sequence: TGTGCCAGCAGCCCAAGCAGGGGGGTGACTGAAGCTTTCTTT. Based on the CDR3 plus reference TRBV9 and TRBJ1-1, the full variable domain is DSGVTQTPKHLITATGQRVTLRCSPRSGDLSVYWYQQSLDQGLQFLIQYYNGEERAKGNILERFSAQQFPDLHSELNLSSLELGDSALYFCASSPSRGVTEAFFGQGTRLTVV.

This chain links TRBV2 with TRBJ1-1; D is perhaps TRBD1 (5 bases). The CDR3 has 13 amino acids. Per the germline V gene, CDR1 is SNHLY and CDR2 is FYNNEI. V lost 5 bases and J 0 bases, leaving 7 bases between the germline ends. CDR3 region: CASSSQVNTEAFF. In DNA form, the CDR3 reads TGTGCCAGCAGTTCACAGGTGAACACTGAAGCTTTCTTT.

The gene calls are TRBV27 and TRBJ2-7; TRBD1 agrees at 8 bases. V shed 5 bases and J 2 bases; nucleotides not matched to a gene: 5. Germline values: CDR1 MNHEY, CDR2 SMNVEV (reference sequence). This CDR3 spans 14 amino acids. As DNA, the CDR3 is TGTGCCAGCAGTCCCACAGGGGGGCCCTACGAGCAGTACTTC. Translated: CASSPTGGPYEQYF.

The chain has TRBV7-3 and TRBJ1-2; maybe TRBD1 (6 bases). This CDR3 is built from 13 residues. Germline CDR1 is SGHTA and CDR2 is FQGTGA. The ends were cut back, 2 bases at V and 6 bases at J, with 10 bases in the middle. The CDR3 DNA reads as TGTGCCAGCAGCTTAGGGACAACCCATGGCTACACCTTC. This codes for CASSLGTTHGYTF.